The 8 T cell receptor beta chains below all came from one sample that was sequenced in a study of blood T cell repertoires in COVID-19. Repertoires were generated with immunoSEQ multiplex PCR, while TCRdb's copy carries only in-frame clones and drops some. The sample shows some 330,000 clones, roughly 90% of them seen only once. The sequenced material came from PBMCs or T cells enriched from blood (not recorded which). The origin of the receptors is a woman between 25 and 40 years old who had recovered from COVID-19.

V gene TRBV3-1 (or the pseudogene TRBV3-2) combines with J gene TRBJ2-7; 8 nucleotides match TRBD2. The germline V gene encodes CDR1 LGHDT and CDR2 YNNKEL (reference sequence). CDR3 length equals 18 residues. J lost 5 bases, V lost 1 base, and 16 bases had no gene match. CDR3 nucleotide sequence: TGTGCCAGCAGCCAAGTTTTGGCGTGGGAGAGCGGGAGCCACGAGCAGTACTTC. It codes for CASSQVLAWESGSHEQYF.

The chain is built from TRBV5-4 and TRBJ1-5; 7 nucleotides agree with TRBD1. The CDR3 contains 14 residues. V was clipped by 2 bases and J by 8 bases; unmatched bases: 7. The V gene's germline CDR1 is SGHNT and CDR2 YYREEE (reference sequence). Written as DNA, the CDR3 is TGTGCCAGCAGCTTAGGAGGGGGCGGGGAGCCCCAGCATTTT. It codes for CASSLGGGGEPQHF. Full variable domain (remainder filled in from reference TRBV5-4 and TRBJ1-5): ETGVTQSPTHLIKTRGQQVTLRCSSQSGHNTVSWYQQALGQGPQFIFQYYREEENGRGNFPPRFSGLQFPNYSSELNVNALELDDSALYLCASSLGGGGEPQHFGDGTRLSIL.

CDR3 DNA sequence: TGTGCCAGCATCGCCTTACCGGGGGATGGCTACACCTTC. It is translated as CASIALPGDGYTF. The chain employs TRBV2 and TRBJ1-2, with D possibly TRBD1 on 5 matching bases. This CDR3 spans 13 amino acids. Germline V gene sequence: CDR1 SNHLY, CDR2 FYNNEI. Trimming cost V 7 bases and J 6 bases, with 15 bases left between them.

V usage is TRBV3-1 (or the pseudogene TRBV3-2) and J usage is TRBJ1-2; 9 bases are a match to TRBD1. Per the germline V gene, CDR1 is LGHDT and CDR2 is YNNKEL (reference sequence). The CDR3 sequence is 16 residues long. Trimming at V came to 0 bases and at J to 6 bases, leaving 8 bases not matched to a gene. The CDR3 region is CASSQDSGTGRNGYTF. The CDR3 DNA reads TGTGCCAGCAGCCAAGACTCCGGGACAGGGCGGAATGGCTACACCTTC.

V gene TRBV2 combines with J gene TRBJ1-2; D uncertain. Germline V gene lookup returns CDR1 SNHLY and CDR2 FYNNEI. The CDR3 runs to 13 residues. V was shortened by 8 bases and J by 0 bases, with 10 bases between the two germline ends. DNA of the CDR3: TGTGCCAGCGTCTTGGGCTCTAACTATGGCTACACCTTC. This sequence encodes CASVLGSNYGYTF. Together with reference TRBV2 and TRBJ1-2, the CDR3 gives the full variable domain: EPEVTQTPSHQVTQMGQEVILRCVPISNHLYFYWYRQILGQKVEFLVSFYNNEISEKSEIFDDQFSVERPDGSNFTLKIRSTKLEDSAMYFCASVLGSNYGYTFGSGTRLTVV.

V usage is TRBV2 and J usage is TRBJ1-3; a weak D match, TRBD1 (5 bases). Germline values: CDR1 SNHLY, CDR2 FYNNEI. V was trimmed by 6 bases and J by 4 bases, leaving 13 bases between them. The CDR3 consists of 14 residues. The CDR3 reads CASSAQGGGNTIYF. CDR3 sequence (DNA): TGTGCCAGCAGCGCCCAGGGAGGAGGAAACACCATATATTTT. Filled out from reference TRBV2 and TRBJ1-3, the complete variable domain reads EPEVTQTPSHQVTQMGQEVILRCVPISNHLYFYWYRQILGQKVEFLVSFYNNEISEKSEIFDDQFSVERPDGSNFTLKIRSTKLEDSAMYFCASSAQGGGNTIYFGEGSWLTVV.

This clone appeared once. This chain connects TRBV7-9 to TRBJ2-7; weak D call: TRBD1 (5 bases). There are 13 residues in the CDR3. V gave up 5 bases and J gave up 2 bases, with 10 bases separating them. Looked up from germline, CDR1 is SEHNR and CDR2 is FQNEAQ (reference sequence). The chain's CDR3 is CASSVQVTYEQYF. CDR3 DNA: TGTGCCAGCAGCGTACAGGTAACCTACGAGCAGTACTTC.

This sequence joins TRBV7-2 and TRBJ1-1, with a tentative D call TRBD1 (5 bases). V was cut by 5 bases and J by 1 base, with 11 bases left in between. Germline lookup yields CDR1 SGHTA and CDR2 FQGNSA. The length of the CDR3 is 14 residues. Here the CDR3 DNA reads TGTGCCAGCAGCCCTAGGGGCCCGAACACTGAAGCTTTCTTT. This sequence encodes CASSPRGPNTEAFF.